The 30 T cell receptor beta chains reported below all come from one sample, sequenced in a study of blood T cell repertoires in COVID-19. Only in-frame clones appear in the TCRdb table, and some are missing; sequencing was by immunoSEQ multiplex PCR. The sample has over 100,000 clones; roughly 86% are singletons. The sample consisted of peripheral blood. The receptors originated from a middle-aged man with active or convalescent COVID-19.

V and J are TRBV21-1 and TRBJ1-5; the table gives TRBD1 as D, unverified against the DNA. TRBV21-1 is classified as a pseudogene. The CDR3 loop spans 13 amino acids. The CDR3 loop reads CASRGVWNQPQHF. The CDR3 bases are TGTGCCAGCAGAGGGGTTTGGAATCAGCCCCAGCATTTT.

The chain has TRBV3-1 (or the pseudogene TRBV3-2) and TRBJ2-6, with D possibly TRBD2 on 5 matching bases. The CDR3 is 17 amino acids. Germline loops: CDR1 LGHDT, CDR2 YNNKEL (reference sequence). The V end was cut by 2 bases, the J end by 4 bases, with 15 bases between. CDR3 sequence: CASSQKFRGGGANVLTF. The CDR3 region has the DNA TGTGCCAGCAGCCAAAAATTTCGTGGAGGAGGGGCCAACGTCCTGACTTTC.

Only a few counts were recorded for this clone. J is TRBJ1-6 and V is TRBV6-6, with 9 bases that match TRBD1. V lost 4 bases to trimming and J lost 7 bases; unmatched junction nucleotides: 2. This CDR3 contains 14 residues. Germline V gene data show CDR1 as MNHNY and CDR2 as SVGAGI (reference sequence). The CDR3 loop reads CASSLGQGNSPLHF. The CDR3 nucleotides read TGTGCCAGCAGTTTGGGACAGGGCAATTCACCCCTCCACTTT.

The chain carries TRBV7-4 and TRBJ2-7; 7 positions match TRBD2. CDR3 length: 13 amino acids. J gave up 5 bases and V 2 bases, and 3 bases lay outside the gene matches. The germline CDR1 and CDR2 sequences are SGHVT and SQSDAQ. The CDR3 reads CASSLMGGNEQYF. CDR3 coding DNA: TGTGCCAGCAGCTTAATGGGGGGGAACGAGCAGTACTTC.

The rearrangement uses TRBV19 and TRBJ1-2; TRBD1 matches at 8 bases. CDR3 length: 16 residues. Trimming removed 8 bases from V and 2 bases from J; junction bases left unmatched: 13. Germline V gene lookup returns CDR1 LNHDA and CDR2 SQIVND (reference sequence). The CDR3 region is CASQTGTGVFNYGYTF. CDR3 in DNA: TGTGCCAGTCAGACCGGGACAGGCGTTTTCAACTATGGCTACACCTTC. Full variable domain (rest looked up from reference TRBV19 and TRBJ1-2): DGGITQSPKYLFRKEGQNVTLSCEQNLNHDAMYWYRQDPGQGLRLIYYSQIVNDFQKGDIAEGYSVSREKKESFPLTVTSAQKNPTAFYLCASQTGTGVFNYGYTFGSGTRLTVV.

The chain's CDR3 is CASSPGQGSNQPQHF. DNA for the CDR3: TGTGCCAGCAGCCCGGGACAGGGTAGCAATCAGCCCCAGCATTTT. The rearrangement joins TRBV6-2 or TRBV6-3 to TRBJ1-5, with 9 bases matching TRBD1. V dropped 6 bases and J dropped 0; count of bases not matched to a gene: 3. This CDR3 has 15 residues. Per the germline V gene, CDR1 is MNHEY and CDR2 is SVGEGT.

This chain joins TRBV14 and TRBJ2-7, with a weak D call TRBD1 (6 bases). This CDR3 has 18 amino acids. Germline CDR1 reads SGHDN; CDR2 reads FVKESK. Between the trimmed V and J ends, which lost 0 bases and 1 base, there was a span of 19 bases. Written as DNA, the CDR3 is TGTGCCAGCAGCCAAGATCGAGGGGGAGTCCTCGGGTCCTACGAGCAGTACTTC. Translated, it gives CASSQDRGGVLGSYEQYF.

The DNA of the CDR3 is TGTGCCAGCAGCGCGTCGTCTAGCGGGGGGGCAGATACGCAGTATTTT. The encoded protein is CASSASSSGGADTQYF. The gene calls are TRBV7-2 and TRBJ2-3; 12 bases are shared with TRBD2. V lost 5 bases, J lost 4 bases, and 7 bases stayed unmatched. The CDR3 length is 16 residues. CDR1 and CDR2 from the germline V gene are SGHTA and FQGNSA. The entire variable domain, with the rest obtained from reference TRBV7-2 and TRBJ2-3, is as follows: GAGVSQSPSNKVTEKGKDVELRCDPISGHTALYWYRQSLGQGLEFLIYFQGNSAPDKSGLPSDRFSAERTGGSVSTLTIQRTQQEDSAVYLCASSASSSGGADTQYFGPGTRLTVL.

The J gene is TRBJ1-2, the V gene TRBV4-3; weak D call: TRBD1 (5 bases). Germline CDR1 is LGHNA and CDR2 is YSLEER. The ends were cut back, 0 bases at V and 3 bases at J, with 11 bases in the middle. This CDR3 comprises 15 residues. CDR3 residues: CASSQDVTVHYGYTF. Written as DNA, the CDR3 is TGCGCCAGCAGCCAAGATGTGACAGTTCACTATGGCTACACCTTC.

The rearrangement joins TRBV19 to TRBJ2-2; 12 nucleotides align to TRBD2. This CDR3 is built from 16 residues. Germline CDR1 and CDR2: LNHDA and SQIVND (reference sequence). With 7 bases clipped from V and 4 bases from J, the junction kept 7 bases outside the gene matches. CDR3 coding DNA: TGTGCCAGTACCCTTCTAGCGGGGGGGATCACCGGGGAGCTGTTTTTT. This translates into CASTLLAGGITGELFF.

V usage is TRBV7-3 and J usage is TRBJ1-3, with 7 nucleotides matching TRBD1. J lost 4 bases, V lost 7 bases, and 7 bases had no gene match. This CDR3 contains 14 residues. Germline lookup yields CDR1 SGHTA and CDR2 FQGTGA. CDR3 DNA: TGTGCCAGCACCACACCGGGACAGGGAAACACCATATATTTT. Translation gives CASTTPGQGNTIYF. Full variable domain (missing parts from reference TRBV7-3 and TRBJ1-3): GAGVSQTPSNKVTEKGKYVELRCDPISGHTALYWYRQSLGQGPEFLIYFQGTGAADDSGLPNDRFFAVRPEGSVSTLKIQRTERGDSAVYLCASTTPGQGNTIYFGEGSWLTVV.

The V gene is TRBV30, the J gene TRBJ2-5, with 8 bases fitting TRBD2. The CDR3 consists of 14 residues. J gave up 2 bases and V 2 bases, and 4 bases lay outside the gene matches. Germline CDR1 reads GTSNPN; CDR2 reads SVGIG (reference sequence). This CDR3 is CAWSTGGAQETQYF. DNA of the CDR3: TGTGCCTGGAGTACCGGGGGGGCTCAAGAGACCCAGTACTTC.

The chain recombines TRBV5-1 with TRBJ2-5, with 15 bases that match TRBD2. CDR3 length equals 17 residues. CDR1 is SGHRS, CDR2 YFSETQ, per germline. Trimming took 4 bases from V and 4 from J; bases not matched to a gene: 8. The CDR3 nucleotides are TGCGCCAGCAGCGTCAAACCGGGACTAGCGGGGGGAGAGACCCAGTACTTC. Its protein is CASSVKPGLAGGETQYF.

V gene TRBV5-6 combines with J gene TRBJ2-1; TRBD2 agrees at 10 bases. Germline lookup yields CDR1 SGHDT and CDR2 YYEEEE. The CDR3 has 17 amino acids. After removal of 6 bases from V and 3 bases from J, the junction contained 12 bases not matched to a gene. The CDR3 loop is CASILGPPSGGYNEQFF. CDR3 DNA sequence: TGTGCCAGCATCCTTGGGCCCCCTAGCGGGGGCTACAATGAGCAGTTCTTC. Full variable domain (rest looked up from reference TRBV5-6 and TRBJ2-1): DAGVTQSPTHLIKTRGQQVTLRCSPKSGHDTVSWYQQALGQGPQFIFQYYEEEERQRGNFPDRFSGHQFPNYSSELNVNALLLGDSALYLCASILGPPSGGYNEQFFGPGTRLTVL.

The J gene is TRBJ2-1, the V gene TRBV2, with TRBD2 identical over 7 bases. CDR1 is SNHLY and CDR2 is FYNNEI in the germline V gene. J gave up 3 bases and V 5 bases, and 7 bases lay outside the gene matches. CDR3 length: 15 amino acids. The CDR3 reads CASSLQRGGYNEQFF. CDR3 in DNA: TGTGCCAGCAGTCTGCAGCGGGGCGGCTACAATGAGCAGTTCTTC.

This chain uses TRBV19 with TRBJ1-5, with 8 bases fitting TRBD1. This CDR3 is 14 amino acids long. CDR1 and CDR2 (germline): LNHDA, SQIVND (reference sequence). After removal of 4 bases from V and 8 bases from J, the junction contained 7 bases not matched to a gene. CDR3 in amino acids: CASSKGQAVEPQHF. CDR3 DNA: TGTGCCAGTAGTAAGGGACAGGCGGTAGAGCCCCAGCATTTT.

V is TRBV5-6 and J is TRBJ1-1; tentative D call: TRBD1 (5 bases). Trimming removed 0 bases at V and 10 bases at J, with 7 bases between. The CDR3 has 11 amino acids. Germline V lookup: CDR1 SGHDT, CDR2 YYEEEE. As DNA, the CDR3 is TGTGCCAGCAGCTTGGGTAGGGGAGCTTTCTTT. Amino acids: CASSLGRGAFF.

The chain uses TRBV6-1 and TRBJ2-5, with TRBD1 identical over 8 bases. This CDR3 has 15 residues. The germline gives CDR1 MNHNS, CDR2 SASEGT. After removal of 3 bases from V and 5 bases from J, the junction contained 8 bases not matched to a gene. In nucleotides, the CDR3 is TGTGCCAGCAGTGACCAGACAGGGGCGGGGGAGACCCAGTACTTC. Translating gives CASSDQTGAGETQYF.

Written as DNA, the CDR3 is TGTGCCAGCTCACCACCTTCCGGGGGGTCGAGGGAAAAACTGTTTTTT. This gives the protein CASSPPSGGSREKLFF. The genes are TRBV18 and TRBJ1-4; D is possibly TRBD1 (5 bases). The CDR3 has 16 amino acids. V was shortened by 0 bases and J by 8 bases, with 16 bases between the two germline ends. Germline-derived CDR1 and CDR2 are KGHSH and LQKENI.

J is TRBJ1-6 and V is TRBV3-1 (or the pseudogene TRBV3-2); tentatively, D is TRBD1 (5 bases). The CDR3 is 15 amino acids. Germline assignment: CDR1 LGHDT and CDR2 YNNKEL (reference sequence). The ends were cut back, 4 bases at V and 3 bases at J, with 10 bases in the middle. The CDR3 nucleotides read TGTGCCAGCAGCCCCTCCGGGGGCTATAATTCACCCCTCCACTTT. Its translation is CASSPSGGYNSPLHF.

The chain uses TRBV5-1 and TRBJ1-2; TRBD1 agrees at 7 bases. Germline-derived CDR1 and CDR2 are SGHRS and YFSETQ. The CDR3 spans 14 residues. With 3 bases clipped from V and 0 bases from J, the junction kept 2 bases outside the gene matches. CDR3 DNA sequence: TGCGCCAGCAGCTCAGGACAGGCTAACTATGGCTACACCTTC. As protein: CASSSGQANYGYTF.

This clone was observed once. V and J are TRBV12-5 and TRBJ2-5; possible D gene TRBD2, 5 bases. V lost 6 bases and J 2 bases, leaving 10 bases between the germline ends. Germline V gene lookup returns CDR1 LGHNT and CDR2 FRNRAP. The CDR3 extends over 13 amino acids. CDR3 sequence (DNA): TGTGCTAGTGGCCTGCGGGTTCAAGAGACCCAGTACTTC. It is translated as CASGLRVQETQYF.

In regard to this clone: Other DNA variants within this sample encode the same CDR3. The chain recombines TRBV9 with TRBJ1-1; TRBD1 is a possible D gene (6 bases). The CDR3 is made up of 14 amino acids. Trimming shortened V by 0 bases and J by 3 bases, and 9 bases separated the two germline ends. Germline CDR1 and CDR2: SGDLS and YYNGEE. The CDR3 DNA follows: TGTGCCAGCAGCGTAGGAGGGGGATACACTGAAGCTTTCTTT. Translated: CASSVGGGYTEAFF.

The rearrangement links TRBV7-9 to TRBJ2-7; D is undetermined. This CDR3 comprises 15 residues. The V gene lost 0 bases and the J gene lost 5 bases, with 14 bases spanning the gap. Germline V gene lookup returns CDR1 SEHNR and CDR2 FQNEAQ (reference sequence). This CDR3 is CASSLALITGHEQYF. CDR3 sequence (DNA): TGTGCCAGCAGCTTAGCCCTGATAACTGGGCACGAGCAGTACTTC.

This clone was seen more than once but under ten times. The chain employs TRBV5-5 and TRBJ1-5; D ambiguous. V shed 0 bases and J shed 0 bases, with 4 bases lying between them. Germline V lookup: CDR1 SGHKS, CDR2 YYEKEE (reference sequence). CDR3 length equals 14 residues. CDR3 region: CASSLVGSNQPQHF. In nucleotides, the CDR3 is TGTGCCAGCAGCTTGGTCGGTAGCAATCAGCCCCAGCATTTT.

This chain uses TRBV6-2 or TRBV6-3 with TRBJ2-1; 11 positions agree with TRBD2. V gave up 6 bases and J gave up 4 bases; unmatched junction bases: 8. Germline loops: CDR1 MNHEY, CDR2 SVGEGT. CDR3 length: 16 amino acids. CDR3 sequence reads: CASSPRTSGGYNEQFF. The CDR3 bases are TGTGCCAGCAGCCCCCGAACTAGCGGGGGTTACAATGAGCAGTTCTTC.

This rearrangement joins TRBV7-2 to TRBJ2-1, with TRBD1 as a possible D gene (5 bases). Trimming stripped 5 bases from V and 4 bases from J, with 9 bases between. Germline V gene sequence: CDR1 SGHTA, CDR2 FQGNSA. The CDR3 has 13 residues. The CDR3 region has the DNA TGTGCCAGCAGCGCGCAGGGATACAATGAGCAGTTCTTC. This encodes CASSAQGYNEQFF.

The V call is TRBV7-2, the J call TRBJ2-7, with D hard to call. Trimming removed 5 bases from V and 6 bases from J, with 11 bases in between. Germline CDR1 is SGHTA and CDR2 is FQGNSA. CDR3 length equals 12 residues. Here the CDR3 reads CASSKTLGEQYF. CDR3 coding DNA: TGTGCCAGCAGCAAAACTCTTGGCGAGCAGTACTTC.

The genes are TRBV29-1 and TRBJ2-3, with TRBD1 matching 9 bases. Germline CDR1 reads SQVTM; CDR2 reads ANQGSEA. The V gene end was trimmed by 4 bases and the J gene end by 1 base; junction bases not matched to a gene: 3. CDR3 length: 14 residues. CDR3 in amino acids: CSVARDRGTDTQYF. CDR3 DNA: TGCAGCGTTGCTCGGGACAGGGGCACAGATACGCAGTATTTT.

This chain connects TRBV19 to TRBJ1-1; 7 bases map to TRBD1. The ends lost 5 bases at V and 5 bases at J; junction bases unmatched: 11. This CDR3 has 15 amino acids. Looked up from germline, CDR1 is LNHDA and CDR2 is SQIVND (reference sequence). This chain's CDR3 is CASSALRQGETEAFF. DNA for the CDR3: TGTGCCAGTAGTGCACTAAGACAGGGTGAAACTGAAGCTTTCTTT.